This T cell receptor beta chain was retrieved from a study of T cells in women clearing cervical HPV infection. On this clone: The sequenced fragment ends 3 residues before the CDR3 boundary, so the rest is inferred from the germline J gene.

Germline CDR1 and CDR2: LNHDA and SQIVND (reference sequence). This CDR3 comprises 15 residues. Losses at the gene ends were 6 bases for V and 4 bases for J; bases not matched to a gene: 11. Sequenced by immunoSEQ multiplex PCR; TCRdb stores in-frame clones only, minus some. The sample is made up of roughly 30,000 clones, and the top ten hold approximately 3.7% of it. This chain joins TRBV19 and TRBJ1-2, with 7 bases matching TRBD1. The sequence was collected from a woman between 18 and 75 years old with a cervical HPV16 infection that either progressed to CIN3+ or cleared (not recorded which). The specimen was blood buffy coat. CDR3 loop: CASRQGLGQRYGYTF. The covered CDR3 bases are TGTGCCAGTAGACAGGGGCTGGGACAGCGCTATGGC. The full variable domain, with the rest looked up from reference TRBV19 and TRBJ1-2, is DGGITQSPKYLFRKEGQNVTLSCEQNLNHDAMYWYRQDPGQGLRLIYYSQIVNDFQKGDIAEGYSVSREKKESFPLTVTSAQKNPTAFYLCASRQGLGQRYGYTFGSGTRLTVV.